This T cell receptor beta chain was sequenced for a study of T cells after yellow fever vaccination. Study information: Low-cell-number fractions underwent preparation using SMART-Seq v4 Ultra Low Input. Study-level findings and limits: FACS-sorted repertoires could harbor abundant contaminating bulk-population clonotypes. Secondary responses were weaker yet peaked faster, day 5 versus 15.

It was through 5'RACE template switching that TCR cDNA was made, with a universal primer site and UMIs added. TCRdb re-called the 5' RACE reads with MiXCR, one entry per CDR3 protein. Of under 600,000 distinct CDR3 sequences in the sample, roughly 22% were seen once. The trim removed 3 bases at V and 6 bases at J, leaving 3 bases unmatched. Looked up from germline, CDR1 is GTSNPN and CDR2 is SVGIG (reference sequence). This CDR3 has 15 amino acids. This clonotype was counted only a few times. As yet, its antigen is unknown. Here the sequenced sample was PBMCs, taken 21 days after the first yellow fever vaccination. J is TRBJ2-2 and V is TRBV30, with 14 bases fitting TRBD2. The TCR was taken from a man aged 18-30 years who received the YFV17D yellow fever vaccine. CDR3 coding DNA: TGTGCCTGGAGGCGACTAGCGGGGGGGTCCGGGGAGCTGTTTTTT. Translated: CAWRRLAGGSGELFF.